The 21 T cell receptor beta chains below all came from one sample that was sequenced in a study of shared T cell receptors in the human thymus (dated by TCRdb to about 2021). Library generation was performed with the immunoSEQ multiplex PCR assay. The clones in this table, taken by TCRdb from immuneACCESS, are in-frame only. Not every clone is retained; where verified, under half of the shortfall comes from an unresolved V gene, and the cause of the rest is unknown. Counted in this sample were about 660,000 clones; about 89% of them appeared once. The ten most abundant clones make up 0.0094% of the sample. The sample was also reused in another study, on human thymus T cells.

Sample: thymocytes. The receptors derive from a boy in the first two years of life with a congenital heart defect. Donor details come from another sample of the same person, matched by shared clones.

This clone was counted only a few times. The rearrangement joins TRBV30 to TRBJ2-1; 7 bases agree with TRBD2. V trimming: 1 base; J trimming: 3 bases; junction bases outside the gene matches: 15. Germline V gene data show CDR1 as GTSNPN and CDR2 as SVGIG (reference sequence). The CDR3 totals 18 residues. The CDR3, as DNA: TGTGCCTGGAGTGCCCCAAGGGGAGAGGAGCGGGACTACAATGAGCAGTTCTTC. This codes for CAWSAPRGEERDYNEQFF.

The chain recombines TRBV10-3 with TRBJ2-7; 7 bases map to TRBD2. CDR3 length equals 15 residues. V trimming: 3 bases; J trimming: 4 bases; junction bases outside the gene matches: 9. Germline V gene lookup returns CDR1 ENHRY and CDR2 SYGVKD. The CDR3 DNA is TGTGCCATCAGTGACGCAGCGGGGCCCGAATACGAGCAGTACTTC. Protein sequence: CAISDAAGPEYEQYF.

This clone has just a few counts. The rearrangement links TRBV5-6 to TRBJ2-7; perhaps TRBD1 as D (6 bases). Germline CDR1 SGHDT, CDR2 YYEEEE. The CDR3 extends over 13 amino acids. V lost 6 bases, J lost 1 base, and 11 bases lay in between. The CDR3 here is CASIQQGSYEQYF. CDR3 sequence (DNA): TGTGCCAGCATTCAACAGGGTTCCTACGAGCAGTACTTC.

The rearrangement joins TRBV18 to TRBJ2-5, with D possibly TRBD2 on 5 matching bases. Deletions cut 6 bases from V and 1 base from J, with 9 bases between. This CDR3 region has 13 residues. Germline CDR1 and CDR2: KGHSH and LQKENI. The CDR3 bases are TGTGCCAGCTCGCGGGCCCTCCAAGAGACCCAGTACTTC. It specifies CASSRALQETQYF.

This clone was seen more than once but under ten times. Other nucleotide sequences from this sample produce the same CDR3. The V and J genes are TRBV28 and TRBJ1-6, with D possibly matching TRBD1 (6 bases). CDR3 size: 16 residues. Germline loops: CDR1 MDHEN, CDR2 SYDVKM. Trimming pared 7 bases from V and 2 bases from J, leaving 15 bases between. CDR3 in DNA: TGTGCCAGCAACCGTGCGGGGGGCGCCTATAATTCACCCCTCCACTTT. Amino acids: CASNRAGGAYNSPLHF. Filled out from reference TRBV28 and TRBJ1-6, the complete variable domain reads DVKVTQSSRYLVKRTGEKVFLECVQDMDHENMFWYRQDPGLGLRLIYFSYDVKMKEKGDIPEGYSVSREKKERFSLILESASTNQTSMYLCASNRAGGAYNSPLHFGNGTRLTVT.

The CDR3 here is CASSLSGGQGYEQYF. The CDR3 coding sequence is TGTGCCAGCAGTTTATCAGGGGGACAGGGCTACGAGCAGTACTTC. This chain connects TRBV27 to TRBJ2-7; 9 positions match TRBD1. V dropped 0 bases and J dropped 3; count of bases not matched to a gene: 3. This CDR3 is built from 15 residues. Germline V lookup: CDR1 MNHEY, CDR2 SMNVEV (reference sequence).

The chain links TRBV27 to TRBJ2-7, with D maybe TRBD1 (6 bases). Looked up from germline, CDR1 is MNHEY and CDR2 is SMNVEV (reference sequence). The CDR3 contains 15 residues. Trimming shortened V by 1 base and J by 7 bases, and 17 bases separated the two germline ends. CDR3 in amino acids: CASSLWGLSMREQYF. Written as DNA, the CDR3 is TGTGCCAGCAGTTTATGGGGGCTATCCATGAGGGAGCAGTACTTC.

The chain recombines TRBV11-3 with TRBJ1-1, with D tentatively TRBD1 (6 bases). The germline V and J ends were trimmed by 3 bases and 5 bases, with 13 bases remaining between them. Germline V gene data show CDR1 as SGHNT and CDR2 as YENEEA. The CDR3 runs 14 residues. The CDR3 nucleotides are TGTGCCAGCAGCTTCCTAGGGGGGGAGACTGAAGCTTTCTTT. Residues: CASSFLGGETEAFF.

The chain links TRBV6-1 to TRBJ2-7; possibly TRBD1 for D (6 bases). This CDR3 has 12 amino acids. The V and J ends lost 9 bases and 5 bases respectively, with 14 bases between them. CDR1 and CDR2 from the germline V gene are MNHNS and SASEGT. The CDR3 nucleotides read TGTGCCAGTTGGGACATTCACCACGAGCAGTACTTC. Amino acid sequence: CASWDIHHEQYF.

V is TRBV5-1 and J is TRBJ1-6; 12 bases fit TRBD1. The germline V gene has CDR1 SGHRS and CDR2 YFSETQ. The CDR3 extends over 17 amino acids. The junction had 9 bases not matched to a gene; V was cut back by 4 bases and J by 7 bases. CDR3 residues: CASSIGTGGQVNSPLHF. The CDR3 region has the DNA TGCGCCAGCAGCATCGGGACAGGGGGCCAAGTAAATTCACCCCTCCACTTT. Variable domain in full (rest from reference TRBV5-1 and TRBJ1-6): KAGVTQTPRYLIKTRGQQVTLSCSPISGHRSVSWYQQTPGQGLQFLFEYFSETQRNKGNFPGRFSGRQFSNSRSEMNVSTLELGDSALYLCASSIGTGGQVNSPLHFGNGTRLTVT.

The chain couples TRBV4-2 to TRBJ2-1, with 9 bases identical to TRBD2. In germline, CDR1 is LGHNA, CDR2 YNFKEQ. CDR3 length: 16 amino acids. The J segment lost 3 bases and the V segment lost 0 bases, leaving 3 bases of the junction unmatched. CDR3 nucleotide sequence: TGTGCCAGCAGCCAAGAAGAAGCGGGGGGCTACAATGAGCAGTTCTTC. Translated, it gives CASSQEEAGGYNEQFF.

This rearrangement joins TRBV27 to TRBJ1-1; perhaps TRBD1 as D (6 bases). Germline V CDR1 and CDR2: MNHEY, SMNVEV (reference sequence). The CDR3 is 15 amino acids. V was pared by 4 bases and J by 5 bases, with 17 bases between. The CDR3 sequence is CASSCRVDSETEAFF. The CDR3 DNA follows: TGTGCCAGCAGTTGCAGAGTGGACAGTGAGACTGAAGCTTTCTTT.

The chain couples TRBV28 to TRBJ1-4; D possibly corresponds to TRBD1 (5 bases). The germline CDR1 and CDR2 sequences are MDHEN and SYDVKM. The CDR3 runs to 18 residues. Trimming took off 3 bases at V and 0 bases at J, with 17 bases between the two ends. In nucleotides, the CDR3 is TGTGCCAGCAGTTTTCTTCCCGCCCCAGGGACAACTAATGAAAAACTGTTTTTT. This codes for CASSFLPAPGTTNEKLFF. The complete variable domain, with remaining parts taken from reference TRBV28 and TRBJ1-4, reads DVKVTQSSRYLVKRTGEKVFLECVQDMDHENMFWYRQDPGLGLRLIYFSYDVKMKEKGDIPEGYSVSREKKERFSLILESASTNQTSMYLCASSFLPAPGTTNEKLFFGSGTQLSVL.

The chain has TRBV6-5 and TRBJ2-7; possibly TRBD1 for D (5 bases). Germline V lookup: CDR1 MNHEY, CDR2 SVGAGI. This CDR3 is 14 amino acids long. Deletions cut 4 bases from V and 3 bases from J, with 13 bases between. The CDR3 spells CASSSGREDYEQYF. The CDR3 nucleotides are TGTGCCAGCAGTTCGGGCAGGGAAGACTACGAGCAGTACTTC.

This sequence joins TRBV28 and TRBJ1-4; D perhaps matches TRBD1 (5 bases). Germline values: CDR1 MDHEN, CDR2 SYDVKM. This CDR3 has 15 amino acids. The V and J ends lost 5 bases and 10 bases respectively, with 20 bases between them. The CDR3, as DNA: TGTGCCAGCAGTCCTGGCGACACGCCGGGGGGAAAACTGTTTTTT. Its translation: CASSPGDTPGGKLFF.

This sequence joins TRBV9 and TRBJ2-1, with 11 bases that match TRBD2. Per germline, CDR1 SGDLS and CDR2 YYNGEE. There are 19 residues in the CDR3. Germline trimming cut 1 base from V and 4 bases from J; bases unmatched to any gene: 13. CDR3 amino acids: CASSVSDLTSGSNYNEQFF. Here the CDR3 DNA reads TGTGCCAGCAGCGTATCGGATCTAACTAGCGGGAGCAATTACAATGAGCAGTTCTTC. The whole variable domain, filled in from reference TRBV9 and TRBJ2-1, reads DSGVTQTPKHLITATGQRVTLRCSPRSGDLSVYWYQQSLDQGLQFLIQYYNGEERAKGNILERFSAQQFPDLHSELNLSSLELGDSALYFCASSVSDLTSGSNYNEQFFGPGTRLTVL.

The chain joins TRBV7-3 to TRBJ2-5; D is possibly TRBD2 (7 bases). Trimming left V 5 bases short and J 4 bases short, with 23 bases between. Germline CDR1 and CDR2: SGHTA and FQGTGA. The CDR3 extends over 17 amino acids. The CDR3 loop reads CASSAGAGEGCGETQYF. The CDR3 nucleotides are TGTGCCAGCAGCGCGGGGGCGGGGGAAGGTTGTGGAGAGACCCAGTACTTC.

The chain employs TRBV29-1 and TRBJ2-1, with TRBD1 matching over 8 bases. The CDR3 spans 14 residues. With V trimmed by 4 bases and J by 2 bases, 4 bases remained unmatched. Germline-derived CDR1 and CDR2 are SQVTM and ANQGSEA. The DNA for the CDR3 is TGCAGCGTTGGTGTCAGGGGGCCCTACAATGAGCAGTTCTTC. Its translation is CSVGVRGPYNEQFF.

The rearrangement uses TRBV4-3 and TRBJ2-3, with a possible D match to TRBD2 (6 bases). The CDR3 totals 16 residues. Trimming left V 1 base short and J 1 base short, with 12 bases between. The germline V gene has CDR1 LGHNA and CDR2 YSLEER. The CDR3 bases are TGCGCCAGCAGCCAAGTTTTTAGCGGACGCACAGATACGCAGTATTTT. Translated, it gives CASSQVFSGRTDTQYF.

This clone was seen more than once but under ten times. The J gene is TRBJ1-4, the V gene TRBV28; TRBD1 matches 7 bases. With V trimmed by 2 bases and J by 6 bases, 12 bases remained unmatched. The CDR3 sequence is 17 residues long. Germline CDR1 reads MDHEN; CDR2 reads SYDVKM. CDR3 sequence: CASSLTTPTGLDEKLFF. The CDR3, as DNA: TGTGCCAGCAGTTTAACGACCCCGACAGGGTTGGATGAAAAACTGTTTTTT.

V gene TRBV29-1 combines with J gene TRBJ2-1, with a possible D match to TRBD1 (5 bases). CDR1 is SQVTM and CDR2 is ANQGSEA in the germline V gene. This CDR3 is 14 amino acids long. The ends were cut back, 3 bases at V and 5 bases at J, with 14 bases in the middle. The CDR3 bases are TGCAGCGTTGACCCAGGGAAATCCAACAATGAGCAGTTCTTC. It codes for CSVDPGKSNNEQFF.